The 12 T cell receptor beta chains below come from one sample, sequenced in a study of preoperative IRX-2 immunotherapy in early breast cancer. The sample's treatment: preoperative locoregional IRX-2 cytokine immunotherapy. Measured with immunoSEQ multiplex PCR; TCRdb has only the in-frame clones, and not every one. The table records about 38,000 clones, around 82% of them present only once. Sample: lymph node tissue, taken after IRX-2 immunotherapy. These receptors were collected from a human donor with breast cancer.

The chain links TRBV28 to TRBJ1-2; 9 nucleotides match TRBD1. Losses at the gene ends were 3 bases for V and 4 bases for J; bases not matched to a gene: 6. CDR3 length: 15 amino acids. Germline CDR1 reads MDHEN; CDR2 reads SYDVKM. The CDR3 region has the DNA TGTGCCAGCAGTTTCGGACAGGGGCACGGCTATGGCTACACCTTC. Translating it yields CASSFGQGHGYGYTF.

The rearrangement links TRBV11-3 to TRBJ2-7, with D tentatively TRBD1 (5 bases). The CDR3 sequence is 14 residues long. CDR1 and CDR2 (germline): SGHNT, YENEEA. Trimming took 1 base from V and 1 from J, leaving 8 bases between them. CDR3 nucleotides: TGTGCCAGCAGCTTAGTAAACAGGTCCTACGAGCAGTACTTC. It yields the protein CASSLVNRSYEQYF.

This rearrangement joins TRBV1 to TRBJ2-7; TRBD2 is the table's D call and was not checked against the DNA. TRBV1 counts as a pseudogene. There are 18 residues in the CDR3. CDR3 amino acids: CASSQNEDLRGLSYEQYF. The CDR3 nucleotides are TGCGCCAGCAGCCAAAATGAGGATCTACGAGGACTTTCCTACGAGCAGTACTTC.

The chain uses TRBV5-1 and TRBJ1-2; 11 bases are shared with TRBD1. The CDR3 is made up of 16 amino acids. With 2 bases clipped from V and 8 bases from J, the junction kept 11 bases outside the gene matches. Germline CDR1 is SGHRS and CDR2 is YFSETQ. The chain's CDR3 is CASSFGTQGQGAGYTF. The CDR3 DNA sequence: TGCGCCAGCAGCTTTGGGACGCAAGGACAGGGGGCAGGCTACACCTTC.

V usage is TRBV4-1 and J usage is TRBJ2-1; TRBD2 aligns across 8 bases. V lost 0 bases, J lost 0 bases, and 10 bases stayed unmatched. The CDR3 covers 19 residues. Germline V lookup: CDR1 MGHRA, CDR2 YSYEKL. CDR3 sequence: CASSQEGTSGRSSYNEQFF. The CDR3 coding sequence is TGCGCCAGCAGCCAAGAGGGAACTAGCGGAAGGAGCTCCTACAATGAGCAGTTCTTC.

The J gene is TRBJ1-4, the V gene TRBV18, with D possibly being TRBD1 (5 bases). CDR1 is KGHSH and CDR2 is LQKENI in the germline V gene. The V gene lost 5 bases and the J gene lost 7 bases, with 17 bases spanning the gap. CDR3 length equals 15 residues. The CDR3 loop is CASSSVVLGGEKLFF. For the CDR3, the DNA is TGTGCCAGCTCATCGGTGGTTCTGGGGGGTGAAAAACTGTTTTTT.

For the CDR3, the DNA is TGTGCCAGCGTTCAGGAAGGGGTTGGGTGGAGCAATCAGCCCCAGCATTTT. Encoded protein: CASVQEGVGWSNQPQHF. V usage is TRBV6-8 and J usage is TRBJ1-5, with D possibly being TRBD1 (5 bases). Trimming removed 8 bases from V and 1 base from J, with 21 bases in between. Germline V CDR1 and CDR2: MNHGY, SAAAGT. The CDR3 is 17 amino acids.

A word on this clone: One junction end does not reproduce the germline sequence, and a read error may be involved. V is TRBV6-8 and J is TRBJ1-2, with TRBD1 matching 7 bases. This CDR3 spans 14 amino acids. Looked up from germline, CDR1 is MNHGY and CDR2 is SAAAGT. Written as DNA, the CDR3 is TGTGCCATCAGTAGACAGGGAGGTAACTATGGCTACACCTTC. This codes for CAISRQGGNYGYTF.

The chain uses TRBV7-7 and TRBJ2-3; D unresolved. In germline, CDR1 is SSHAT, CDR2 FNYEAQ (reference sequence). V was pared by 1 base and J by 0 bases, with 5 bases between. This CDR3 is 14 amino acids long. The CDR3 DNA is TGTGCCAGCAGCTTAGATCAAAGCACAGATACGCAGTATTTT. As protein: CASSLDQSTDTQYF.

The J gene is TRBJ2-7, the V gene TRBV11-3; 8 bases map to TRBD1. Germline-derived CDR1 and CDR2 are SGHNT and YENEEA. J lost 6 bases, V lost 2 bases, and 9 bases had no gene match. CDR3 length equals 15 residues. CDR3 nucleotides: TGTGCCAGCAGCTTACGGACAGGGATCTCGAGCGAGCAGTACTTC. Residues: CASSLRTGISSEQYF.

The V and J genes are TRBV29-1 and TRBJ2-3, with TRBD2 as a possible D gene (7 bases). The CDR3 sequence is 16 residues long. Trimming shortened V by 3 bases and J by 3 bases, and 19 bases separated the two germline ends. CDR1 and CDR2 (germline): SQVTM, ANQGSEA. The CDR3 DNA reads as TGCAGCGTTGAGCAAGGGGGGGCAGGGTGGACAGATACGCAGTATTTT. Amino acids: CSVEQGGAGWTDTQYF.

The sample holds one count of this clone. The V gene is TRBV18, the J gene TRBJ2-2; D possibly corresponds to TRBD1 (8 bases). The length of the CDR3 is 18 residues. Germline loops: CDR1 KGHSH, CDR2 LQKENI. Between the trimmed V and J ends, which lost 0 bases and 0 bases, there was a span of 14 bases. The CDR3 loop is CASSPPTGGVTNTGELFF. CDR3 sequence (DNA): TGTGCCAGCTCACCACCCACAGGGGGGGTCACGAACACCGGGGAGCTGTTTTTT.